These 4 T cell receptor beta chains were all obtained from the same sample, sequenced in a study of T cells in Graves' hyperthyroidism and ophthalmopathy. From RNA transcripts, TCR beta CDR3 regions were amplified. First-round RT-PCR targeting the TCR CDR3 was performed with the HTBI primer set. Via MiXCR, TCRdb re-called the multiplex PCR reads, giving one row per CDR3 protein. The table lists about 680,000 distinct CDR3 sequences, approximately 36% of them singletons. Sequenced material: blood. The source is a woman between 40 and 55 years old with Graves' hyperthyroidism.

The chain recombines TRBV7-3 with TRBJ1-4; D is uncertain. Trimming shortened V by 5 bases and J by 3 bases, and 19 bases separated the two germline ends. The CDR3 consists of 17 residues. Germline CDR1 is SGHTA and CDR2 is FQGTGA. The chain's CDR3 is CASSPTPRTRANEKLFF. Here the CDR3 DNA reads TGTGCCAGCAGCCCCACCCCCCGGACCCGGGCTAATGAAAAACTGTTTTTT.

In its sample, this clonotype was seen many times. V gene TRBV19 combines with J gene TRBJ2-6; D is ambiguous. The germline gives CDR1 LNHDA, CDR2 SQIVND (reference sequence). The CDR3 is made up of 15 amino acids. V lost 4 bases and J 0 bases, leaving 7 bases between the germline ends. CDR3 bases: TGTGCCAGTAGTAACGATCACTCTGGGGCCAACGTCCTGACTTTC. Translation: CASSNDHSGANVLTF.

V is TRBV20-1 and J is TRBJ2-7; D is possibly TRBD2 (6 bases). The J call may be wrong; the DNA end is better matched by TRBJ2-1. CDR1 DFQATT and CDR2 SNEGSKA come from the germline V gene (reference sequence). The CDR3 has 12 residues. The CDR3 here is CSATRSGDTQFF. Here the CDR3 DNA reads TGCAGTGCTACCCGTAGCGGAGATACGCAGTTCTTC.

This clonotype occurred many times. This sequence joins TRBV2 and TRBJ1-1, with 7 bases fitting TRBD1. CDR1 and CDR2 from the germline V gene are SNHLY and FYNNEI. The V gene end was trimmed by 8 bases and the J gene end by 1 base; junction bases not matched to a gene: 4. CDR3 length equals 13 residues. The CDR3 spells CASGGQRNTEAFF. As DNA, the CDR3 is TGTGCCAGCGGGGGACAGAGGAACACTGAAGCTTTCTTT.